Here is one T cell receptor (beta chain) with its context. Antigen specificity is unknown. An Oncomine TCR Beta short-read assay was used to sequence the DNA from cultured CD4+ T cells. The template was genomic DNA from cultured CD4+ T cells. Using its own MiXCR run on the PCR reads, TCRdb lists one record per CDR3 protein. The data show around 9,300 distinct CDR3 sequences, less than 50% seen once. The treatment denotes: approximately 11-day PBMC culture with coronavirus spike peptide pools or control peptides (ViraFEST assay). These CD4+ T cells came from an unexposed donor, sampled before the COVID-19 pandemic (2011-2018). The data derive from a study of vaccination and CD4 T cells after COVID-19. Trimming shortened V by 5 bases and J by 6 bases, and 8 bases separated the two germline ends. The CDR3 loop spans 12 amino acids. The germline CDR1 and CDR2 sequences are MNHEY and SMNVEV (reference sequence).

The sample comprised CD4+ T cells from blood, cultured in vitro. The sequence was collected from a human donor in good health. This rearrangement joins TRBV27 to TRBJ2-1; D is uncertain. The CDR3 DNA sequence: TGTGCCAGCAGTATTATAGGCAATGAGCAGTTCTTC. Translated, it gives CASSIIGNEQFF.